This TCR beta chain appears in the sequencing data of a study of B cell selection in AIRE deficiency. Study-level points and caveats: Only TCRbeta was sequenced; around 37% of shared healthy Treg sequences appeared in Tconv. CDR3s were shorter in shared Treg sequences, reflecting few non-templated nucleotide insertions. Patient Tconv cells held around a third of Treg sequences shared by healthy donors.

CDR3 length: 13 residues. Germline loops: CDR1 SGHRS, CDR2 YFSETQ. Trimming pared 4 bases from V and 3 bases from J, leaving 8 bases between. Assay used: immunoSEQ multiplex PCR; TCRdb lists only in-frame clones, some missing. The table records tens of thousands of clones, about 96% of them present only once. Conventional CD4 T cells were sorted as CD4+CD127+ cells. With regard to this clone: Its antigen remains unidentified.

The chain has TRBV5-1 and TRBJ2-1; possible D gene TRBD1, 6 bases. Sequenced sample: CD4+CD127+ conventional T cells sorted from PBMCs. The sequence was collected from a human donor in good health. In DNA form, the CDR3 reads TGCGCCAGCAGCGAACAGGGCTACAATGAGCAGTTCTTC. Its protein is CASSEQGYNEQFF.